The present TCR beta chain was sequenced within a study of monozygotic twins with inflammatory bowel disease. Broader study findings: IBD patients shared fewer clonotypes with others than healthy twins, especially with disease activity.

From germline, CDR1 is DFQATT and CDR2 SNEGSKA (reference sequence). The CDR3 runs to 13 residues. With regard to this clonotype: No antigen is known for it.

Researchers generated cDNA in eight separate reactions per sample. UMIs that had a 6-nucleotide sample barcode were put in using template switching. The authors ran two nested PCRs of around 15 and 9 cycles on TCRalpha and TCRbeta cDNA. Using the 5' RACE reads, TCRdb records one entry per CDR3 protein without DNA. This repertoire includes about 150,000 distinct CDR3 sequences. This chain uses TRBV20-1 with TRBJ1-5. Sequencing used blood. This TCR derives from a human donor with ulcerative colitis or Crohn's disease, or a healthy co-twin of an affected twin (not recorded which). The CDR3 sequence: CSASLQPSRTQHF.